Presented here are 30 T cell receptor beta chains from one specimen sequenced in a study of OX40 agonist ivuxolimab in advanced cancers. Using immunoSEQ multiplex PCR, the repertoire was profiled, and TCRdb retains in-frame clones only, with some absent. The repertoire holds fewer than 40,000 clones, with about 70% as singletons. Sequenced material: CD4+ or CD8+ T cells sorted from blood, taken in a trial of the OX40 agonist ivuxolimab. The receptors were sampled from an adult with an advanced solid tumor such as melanoma, head and neck, liver or kidney cancer.

This chain uses TRBV4-1 with TRBJ2-7, with 8 bases that match TRBD1. Germline values: CDR1 MGHRA, CDR2 YSYEKL. This CDR3 is built from 11 residues. CDR3 region: CASSVHGTGCV. CDR3 in DNA: TGCGCCAGCAGCGTTCACGGGACAGGTTGCGTC.

This clone ranks as medium-sized. J is TRBJ2-1 and V is TRBV20-1; D is unresolved. V lost 3 bases to trimming and J lost 6 bases, with 6 bases between them. This CDR3 is 11 amino acids long. Germline CDR1 is DFQATT and CDR2 is SNEGSKA (reference sequence). Here the CDR3 DNA reads TGCAGTGCTAGTCAGAGCAATGAGCAGTTCTTC. Protein product: CSASQSNEQFF.

The CDR3 sequence is CARASGGTVSNQPQHF. The CDR3 region has the DNA TGCGCCAGGGCGAGCGGGGGGACCGTAAGCAATCAGCCCCAGCATTTT. V gene TRBV10-1 combines with J gene TRBJ1-5, with TRBD1 as a possible D gene (5 bases). Trimming pared 9 bases from V and 1 base from J, leaving 19 bases between. CDR1 and CDR2 (germline): WNHNN, SYGVQD (reference sequence). The CDR3 runs 16 residues.

This rearrangement joins TRBV4-2 to TRBJ2-7; D uncertain. CDR1 is LGHNA, CDR2 YNFKEQ, per germline. This CDR3 comprises 13 residues. Trimming took 0 bases from V and 6 from J, leaving 9 bases between them. CDR3 DNA sequence: TGTGCCAGCAGCCAAGAAAGGATTGGCGAGCAGTACTTC. It yields the protein CASSQERIGEQYF.

The chain has TRBV4-1 and TRBJ2-3; D is ambiguous. Trimming stripped 6 bases from V and 7 bases from J, with 14 bases between. Germline CDR1 and CDR2: MGHRA and YSYEKL. This CDR3 contains 13 residues. CDR3 loop: CASRQSDGYTQYF. The CDR3 DNA reads TGCGCCAGCAGACAGTCGGACGGCTATACGCAGTATTTT.

The V call is TRBV12-5, the J call TRBJ1-3; TRBD1 might be the D (5 bases). Trimming cost V 3 bases and J 2 bases, with 8 bases left between them. Per germline, CDR1 LGHNT and CDR2 FRNRAP. The CDR3 consists of 14 residues. CDR3 region: CASGFGGAGNTIYF. As DNA, the CDR3 is TGTGCTAGTGGTTTTGGGGGGGCTGGAAACACCATATATTTT.

J is TRBJ2-1 and V is TRBV19; D is perhaps TRBD2 (5 bases). V was cut by 4 bases and J by 0 bases, with 13 bases left in between. The CDR3 is 16 amino acids. Germline-derived CDR1 and CDR2 are LNHDA and SQIVND (reference sequence). Written as DNA, the CDR3 is TGTGCCAGTAGTAACCAACTAGTGGCCTCCTACAATGAGCAGTTCTTC. Translating gives CASSNQLVASYNEQFF.

This clone has just a few counts. The chain joins TRBV7-9 to TRBJ2-7; unclear D gene. Trimming left V 5 bases short and J 3 bases short, with 11 bases between. This CDR3 has 13 residues. Germline V gene sequence: CDR1 SEHNR, CDR2 FQNEAQ (reference sequence). DNA of the CDR3: TGTGCCAGCAGCCCCCACCCCAGCTACGAGCAGTACTTC. This sequence encodes CASSPHPSYEQYF.

This clone showed up just a few times. The V gene is TRBV6-1, the J gene TRBJ1-5; 8 nucleotides line up with TRBD1. From germline, CDR1 is MNHNS and CDR2 SASEGT. Trimming removed 2 bases from V and 9 bases from J; junction bases left unmatched: 6. The CDR3 is 14 amino acids. Written as DNA, the CDR3 is TGTGCCAGCAGTGAACTCCAGGGGGCCAGGCCCCAGCATTTT. It specifies CASSELQGARPQHF.

The V and J genes are TRBV25-1 and TRBJ1-1, with 8 positions matching TRBD1. Trimming cost V 3 bases and J 5 bases; bases outside gene matches: 8. The CDR3 has 15 residues. Germline CDR1 MGHDK, CDR2 SYGVNS. CDR3 amino acids: CASSDRRTGRTEAFF. The CDR3 bases are TGTGCCAGCAGTGACAGACGGACAGGGCGGACTGAAGCTTTCTTT.

This clone was observed once. The CDR3 DNA reads TGTGCCTGGAACTCGGGATCACCCCTCCACTTT. Encoded protein: CAWNSGSPLHF. The rearrangement links TRBV30 to TRBJ1-6; D is unclear. The germline CDR1 and CDR2 sequences are GTSNPN and SVGIG (reference sequence). V dropped 4 bases and J dropped 10 bases, with 8 bases sitting between them. The CDR3 length is 11 residues.

The V call is TRBV21-1, the J call TRBJ2-3; the listed D gene, TRBD2, was not tested against the DNA. TRBV21-1 is recorded as a pseudogene. The CDR3 sequence is 17 residues long. The CDR3 DNA is TGTGCCAGCAGCAAAAAGAGTGGCGGGGGGCCGTCCGATACGCAGTATTTT. Translating it yields CASSKKSGGGPSDTQYF.

This clone came up once. The V gene is TRBV7-9, the J gene TRBJ2-1; D not resolved. The CDR3 runs 13 residues. Trimming took off 5 bases at V and 8 bases at J, with 13 bases between the two ends. Germline CDR1 reads SEHNR; CDR2 reads FQNEAQ (reference sequence). The CDR3 protein is CASSPELSHEQFF. In DNA form, the CDR3 reads TGTGCCAGCAGCCCAGAGCTAAGTCATGAGCAGTTCTTC.

This rearrangement joins TRBV21-1 to TRBJ2-5; the DNA was not compared with TRBD1, the D call given in the table. TRBV21-1 is tagged as a pseudogene. The CDR3 runs to 21 residues. The CDR3 DNA is TGTGCCAGCAGCAACAGGCTACCTGCGGTTAGGTGGGGCTCTTACCAAGAGACCCAGTACTTC. Protein product: CASSNRLPAVRWGSYQETQYF.

The chain couples TRBV2 to TRBJ2-5; possibly TRBD1 or TRBD2 for D (5 bases each). CDR3 length: 15 amino acids. Germline lookup yields CDR1 SNHLY and CDR2 FYNNEI. Trimming left V 8 bases short and J 3 bases short, with 19 bases between. CDR3 DNA sequence: TGTGCCAGCGGACGGGACGTAACCCGGGAAGAGACCCAGTACTTC. Amino acids: CASGRDVTREETQYF.

The rearrangement links TRBV5-1 to TRBJ1-4; possible D gene TRBD1, 6 bases. This CDR3 contains 14 residues. V dropped 5 bases and J dropped 3 bases, with 11 bases sitting between them. CDR1 is SGHRS and CDR2 is YFSETQ in the germline V gene. CDR3 in DNA: TGCGCCAGCAGGACCGGGACACCTAATGAAAAACTGTTTTTT. Amino acid sequence: CASRTGTPNEKLFF.

CDR3 loop: CASTPGPGYNSPLHF. The DNA of the CDR3 is TGCGCCAGCACCCCAGGGCCGGGGTATAATTCACCCCTCCACTTT. The chain carries TRBV5-1 and TRBJ1-6; tentative D call: TRBD1 (5 bases). The germline CDR1 and CDR2 sequences are SGHRS and YFSETQ. CDR3 length: 15 residues. V gave up 6 bases and J gave up 4 bases, with 14 bases separating them. The whole variable domain, filled in from reference TRBV5-1 and TRBJ1-6, reads KAGVTQTPRYLIKTRGQQVTLSCSPISGHRSVSWYQQTPGQGLQFLFEYFSETQRNKGNFPGRFSGRQFSNSRSEMNVSTLELGDSALYLCASTPGPGYNSPLHFGNGTRLTVT.

V and J are TRBV7-9 and TRBJ2-5; 10 bases match TRBD2. Germline V gene sequence: CDR1 SEHNR, CDR2 FQNEAQ (reference sequence). The CDR3 is 16 amino acids. V gave up 3 bases and J gave up 1 base; unmatched junction bases: 5. This chain's CDR3 is CASSLGSGGTQETQYF. In DNA, the CDR3 is TGTGCCAGCAGCTTGGGTAGCGGGGGGACCCAAGAGACCCAGTACTTC.

This clone occurred a few times. The V and J genes are TRBV15 and TRBJ2-2; 10 positions agree with TRBD2. V was clipped by 2 bases and J by 7 bases; unmatched bases: 4. This CDR3 contains 15 residues. Germline V gene data show CDR1 as LNHNV and CDR2 as YYDKDF (reference sequence). As DNA, the CDR3 is TGTGCCACCAGCAGACTAGCGGGGGCGCACGGGGAGCTGTTTTTT. It yields the protein CATSRLAGAHGELFF.

This chain uses TRBV9 with TRBJ2-7; D not certain. V gave up 0 bases and J gave up 3 bases, with 13 bases separating them. The germline CDR1 and CDR2 sequences are SGDLS and YYNGEE. The CDR3 runs 15 residues. The CDR3 region is CASSVGRSALYEQYF. The DNA of the CDR3 is TGTGCCAGCAGCGTAGGCAGATCAGCCCTCTACGAGCAGTACTTC.

A single count supports this clone. The rearrangement uses TRBV2 and TRBJ1-5; TRBD1 matches 7 bases. V dropped 5 bases and J dropped 0; count of bases not matched to a gene: 4. Looked up from germline, CDR1 is SNHLY and CDR2 is FYNNEI. This CDR3 comprises 15 residues. CDR3 in DNA: TGTGCCAGCAGTAGGGACAGTTTTAGCAATCAGCCCCAGCATTTT. Amino acids: CASSRDSFSNQPQHF.

The sample holds a few counts of this clone. This sequence joins TRBV7-3 and TRBJ2-2, with 7 bases aligning to TRBD2. Germline assignment: CDR1 SGHTA and CDR2 FQGTGA. The CDR3 sequence is 13 residues long. Trimming cost V 5 bases and J 7 bases; bases outside gene matches: 4. Here the CDR3 DNA reads TGTGCCAGCAGCCAAGCGGGGATCGGGGAGCTGTTTTTT. Its protein product is CASSQAGIGELFF.

V gene TRBV5-4 combines with J gene TRBJ2-5, with TRBD2 identical over 12 bases. This CDR3 comprises 16 residues. Germline loops: CDR1 SGHNT, CDR2 YYREEE (reference sequence). The ends lost 4 bases at V and 1 base at J; junction bases unmatched: 5. The CDR3, as DNA: TGTGCCAGCAGCGGCAGACTAGCGGGGGTCCAAGAGACCCAGTACTTC. This sequence encodes CASSGRLAGVQETQYF.

The V gene is TRBV18, the J gene TRBJ1-5, with TRBD1 matching 8 bases. The CDR3 runs 14 residues. V shed 6 bases and J 4 bases; nucleotides not matched to a gene: 5. CDR1 is KGHSH, CDR2 LQKENI, per germline. The CDR3 DNA reads as TGTGCCAGCTCCGAACAGGGGGTTAATCAGCCCCAGCATTTT. It codes for CASSEQGVNQPQHF. Full variable domain (missing parts from reference TRBV18 and TRBJ1-5): NAGVMQNPRHLVRRRGQEARLRCSPMKGHSHVYWYRQLPEEGLKFMVYLQKENIIDESGMPKERFSAEFPKEGPSILRIQQVVRGDSAAYFCASSEQGVNQPQHFGDGTRLSIL.

Here the CDR3 reads CASRRAGANVLTF. CDR3 coding DNA: TGTGCCAGTCGGCGGGCTGGGGCCAACGTCCTGACTTTC. This rearrangement joins TRBV27 to TRBJ2-6; the D gene is possibly TRBD2 (5 bases). Germline-derived CDR1 and CDR2 are MNHEY and SMNVEV (reference sequence). The ends were cut back, 9 bases at V and 2 bases at J, with 8 bases in the middle. The CDR3 runs 13 residues.

V and J are TRBV29-1 and TRBJ1-1, with a weak D call TRBD1 (6 bases). Germline CDR1 SQVTM, CDR2 ANQGSEA. V dropped 8 bases and J dropped 4 bases, with 17 bases sitting between them. The CDR3 runs 13 residues. The CDR3 nucleotides read TGCAGCTCACAGGACAGAGGAGGCACTGAAGCTTTCTTT. Its translation is CSSQDRGGTEAFF.

V usage is TRBV6-5 and J usage is TRBJ2-7, with D tentatively TRBD1 (5 bases). The V end was cut by 1 base, the J end by 5 bases, with 15 bases between. The CDR3 runs 15 residues. The germline V gene has CDR1 MNHEY and CDR2 SVGAGI. Written as DNA, the CDR3 is TGTGCCAGCAGTTACTTTTCTTTTGCAGGGAACGAGCAGTACTTC. Protein: CASSYFSFAGNEQYF.

The CDR3 protein is CASSPDDLYLNTGELFF. The CDR3 nucleotides are TGTGCCAGCAGCCCAGACGACCTCTATCTTAACACCGGGGAGCTGTTTTTT. The chain is built from TRBV7-2 and TRBJ2-2; D is unresolved. This CDR3 is built from 17 residues. V was shortened by 5 bases and J by 2 bases, with 18 bases between the two germline ends. Germline V lookup: CDR1 SGHTA, CDR2 FQGNSA.

This chain joins TRBV1 and TRBJ2-1; the table assigns TRBD1, which was not confirmed against the DNA. TRBV1 is marked as a pseudogene. The CDR3 loop spans 16 amino acids. The CDR3 sequence is CTSSQPAGTGDNEQFF. The CDR3 DNA is TGCACCAGCAGCCAACCTGCCGGGACAGGGGACAATGAGCAGTTCTTC.

CDR3 bases: TGTGCCAGCAGTTACAATGAATACACTGAAGCTTTCTTT. It encodes CASSYNEYTEAFF. V usage is TRBV6-5 and J usage is TRBJ1-1; D uncertain. V lost 2 bases, J lost 3 bases, and 7 bases lay in between. Germline-derived CDR1 and CDR2 are MNHEY and SVGAGI. The length of the CDR3 is 13 residues.